This T cell receptor beta chain was documented in a study of blood T cell repertoires in COVID-19. Germline V gene data show CDR1 as LNHNV and CDR2 as YYDKDF (reference sequence). V lost 2 bases and J 0 bases, leaving 5 bases between the germline ends. This CDR3 has 13 residues. TCRdb's table, derived via immunoSEQ multiplex PCR, lists solely in-frame clones and lacks some. The sample has some 10,000 clones; roughly 90% are singletons. The sequencing sample was made of peripheral blood. This TCR was recovered from a human donor in a cohort sampled during active COVID-19. The genes are TRBV15 and TRBJ2-7; D unclear. The CDR3 DNA sequence: TGTGCCACCAGCAGACAGGTCTCCTACGAGCAGTACTTC. Its protein is CATSRQVSYEQYF.